This TCR beta chain derives from a study of blood T cells in healthy people across ages. Then a second PCR, running roughly 6 to 12 cycles, was carried out with a sample-barcoded 5' primer and a J-beta primer mix. TCRdb called the 5' RACE reads again in MiXCR, with one record for every CDR3 protein. The sample carries about 800,000 distinct CDR3 sequences, 25% recorded once. About this clonotype: What it recognizes is unknown.

Drawing of peripheral blood yielded 8.5 to 10 milliliters from each donor. In each sample, at least 6.5 million PBMCs were isolated. Study conclusions and caveats: The study found TCR beta diversity correlated strongly with naive T cell percentage.

Trimming pared 1 base from V and 4 bases from J, leaving 14 bases between. The CDR3 loop spans 16 amino acids. Germline V gene sequence: CDR1 MGHRA, CDR2 YSYEKL. The same data also contributed to another study, on T cells of mothers and their children. That work adds: Reads recorded for TCR beta CDR3 numbered over 9.5 million per mother and roughly 3 million per child.

The specimen was blood. This clonotype was obtained from a boy younger than 18 in good health. This chain uses TRBV4-1 with TRBJ2-1, with a possible D match to TRBD2 (6 bases). The CDR3: CASSQGREAGYNEQFF. The CDR3 DNA sequence: TGCGCCAGCAGCCAAGGGAGGGAAGCGGGTTACAATGAGCAGTTCTTC.